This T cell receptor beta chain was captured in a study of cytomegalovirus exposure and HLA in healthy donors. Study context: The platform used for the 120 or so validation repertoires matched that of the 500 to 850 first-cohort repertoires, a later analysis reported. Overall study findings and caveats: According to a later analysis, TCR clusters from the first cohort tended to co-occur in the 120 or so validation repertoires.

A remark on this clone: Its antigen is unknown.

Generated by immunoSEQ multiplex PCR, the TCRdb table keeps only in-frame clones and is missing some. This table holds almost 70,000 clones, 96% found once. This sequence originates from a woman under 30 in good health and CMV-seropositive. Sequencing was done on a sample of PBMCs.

The CDR3 region is CASSQGTVFTDTQYF. The CDR3 DNA follows: TGTGCCAGCAGCCAAGGGACAGTTTTCACAGATACGCAGTATTTT. This rearrangement joins TRBV7-9 to TRBJ2-3, with 7 bases that match TRBD1. Germline lookup yields CDR1 SEHNR and CDR2 FQNEAQ (reference sequence). The V segment lost 5 bases and the J segment 2 bases; nucleotides outside the gene matches: 7. The CDR3 runs to 15 residues.